This T cell receptor beta chain comes out of a study of blood T cell repertoires in COVID-19. For the study at large: T cells, B-cell-depleted T cells, or PBMCs provided the cDNA or gDNA that served as material.

Germline CDR1 and CDR2: MNHNS and SASEGT. Trimming stripped 3 bases from V and 2 bases from J, with 11 bases between. The CDR3 contains 14 residues. Sequencing was performed with immunoSEQ multiplex PCR; in TCRdb, only in-frame clones are kept and a portion is missing. In the table there are a few hundred thousand clones, roughly 90% of which are singletons. Participant ages covered roughly 18 to 89 years across 20 to 30 US areas. Categorization into cohorts depended on clinical history that participants reported. Sequences were obtained from PBMCs or T cells enriched from blood (not recorded which). This sequence was found in a woman younger than 45 who had recovered from COVID-19. This chain uses TRBV6-1 with TRBJ2-7, with a tentative D call TRBD2 (5 bases). The DNA of the CDR3 is TGTGCCAGCAGTGATGGCGGGCGAACCTACGAGCAGTACTTC. Protein sequence: CASSDGGRTYEQYF.